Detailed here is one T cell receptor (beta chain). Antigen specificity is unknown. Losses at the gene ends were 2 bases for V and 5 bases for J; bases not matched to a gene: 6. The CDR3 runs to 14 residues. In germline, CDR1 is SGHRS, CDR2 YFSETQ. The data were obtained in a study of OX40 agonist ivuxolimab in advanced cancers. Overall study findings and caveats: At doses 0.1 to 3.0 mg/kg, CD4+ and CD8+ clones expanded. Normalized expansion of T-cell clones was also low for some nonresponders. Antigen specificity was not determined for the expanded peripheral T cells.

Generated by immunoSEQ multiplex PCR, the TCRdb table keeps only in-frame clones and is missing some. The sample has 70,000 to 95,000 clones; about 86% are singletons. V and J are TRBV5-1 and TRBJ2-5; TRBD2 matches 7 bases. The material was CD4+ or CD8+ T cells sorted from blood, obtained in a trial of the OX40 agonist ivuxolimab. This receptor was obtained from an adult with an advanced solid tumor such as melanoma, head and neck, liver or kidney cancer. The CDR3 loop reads CASSFDAGVETQYF. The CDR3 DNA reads TGCGCCAGCAGCTTCGACGCGGGAGTTGAGACCCAGTACTTC. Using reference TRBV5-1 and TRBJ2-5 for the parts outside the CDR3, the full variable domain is KAGVTQTPRYLIKTRGQQVTLSCSPISGHRSVSWYQQTPGQGLQFLFEYFSETQRNKGNFPGRFSGRQFSNSRSEMNVSTLELGDSALYLCASSFDAGVETQYFGPGTRLLVL.